This TCR beta chain was recorded in a study of glioma-infiltrating T cells. The V gene's germline CDR1 is DFQATT and CDR2 SNEGSKA (reference sequence). Trimming removed 7 bases at V and 2 bases at J, with 18 bases between. The CDR3 runs to 15 residues. Amplification of TCR alpha and beta CDR3 regions from RNA used iRepertoire nested multiplex PCR. Input was 100-400 ng of tissue mRNA or PBMC total RNA. MiXCR, run by TCRdb on the multiplex PCR reads, gives a single entry per CDR3 protein. This sample has about 4,900 distinct CDR3 sequences, with 31% found just once. Broader study findings: CDR3 overlap between tissue and blood was very small.

In this sample, this clonotype is medium-sized. The antigen remains unidentified. The clonotype was recovered from a human donor with low-grade glioma or glioblastoma, undergoing nonglioma brain surgery, or in good health (not recorded which). Source material: glioma tissue, nonneoplastic brain tissue, or PBMCs (not recorded which). This chain links TRBV20-1 with TRBJ2-1; tentative D call: TRBD2 (6 bases). CDR3 nucleotide sequence: TGCAGTGGTCTTCAGGGAGCGGGCCCCTACAATGAGCAGTTCTTC. Its protein product is CSGLQGAGPYNEQFF.